This T cell receptor beta chain is drawn from a study of blood T cells in healthy people across ages. This clonotype has a handful of counts. Individuals who donated were healthy Caucasians from Russia aged about 6 to 90. Total RNA extracted from each sample amounted to at least 5 micrograms. Together with a sample-barcoded 5' primer, a J-beta primer mix was included in a second PCR lasting about 6 to 12 cycles. TCRdb itself ran the 5' RACE reads through MiXCR, one entry per CDR3 protein. The data contain fewer than 2,000,000 distinct CDR3 sequences, about 39% of them seen just once; the ten biggest clones take up around 23%. The TCR was taken from a human donor in good health. Sequenced: blood.

The CDR3 sequence: CASSLGLRSSGRDITLWEQFF. The CDR3 DNA sequence: TGTGCCAGCAGCTTAGGTTTAAGATCTAGTGGCCGGGACATAACTCTATGGGAGCAGTTCTTC. The chain carries TRBV11-2 and TRBJ2-1, with a possible D match to TRBD1 (6 bases). The length of the CDR3 is 21 residues. V was pared by 1 base and J by 10 bases, with 35 bases between. Germline CDR1 SGHAT, CDR2 FQNNGV.